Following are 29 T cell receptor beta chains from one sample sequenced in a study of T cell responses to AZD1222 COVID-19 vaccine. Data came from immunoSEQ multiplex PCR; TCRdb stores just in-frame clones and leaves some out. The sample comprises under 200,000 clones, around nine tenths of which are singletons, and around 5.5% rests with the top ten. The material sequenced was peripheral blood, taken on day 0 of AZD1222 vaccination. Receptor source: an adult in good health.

In DNA form, the CDR3 reads TGTGCCAGCAGCCCAAGGACTTCCAACAATGAGCAGTTCTTC. Translated, it gives CASSPRTSNNEQFF. This chain links TRBV7-2 with TRBJ2-1; TRBD2 might be the D (5 bases). The CDR3 is 14 amino acids. V gave up 5 bases and J gave up 5 bases, with 13 bases separating them. Per the germline V gene, CDR1 is SGHTA and CDR2 is FQGNSA.

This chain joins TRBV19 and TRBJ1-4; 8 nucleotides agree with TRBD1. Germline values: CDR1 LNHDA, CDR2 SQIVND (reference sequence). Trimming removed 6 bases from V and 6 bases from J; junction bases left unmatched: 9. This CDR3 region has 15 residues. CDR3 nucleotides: TGTGCCAGTAGGAAACCTGGACAGGGTGATGAAAAACTGTTTTTT. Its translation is CASRKPGQGDEKLFF.

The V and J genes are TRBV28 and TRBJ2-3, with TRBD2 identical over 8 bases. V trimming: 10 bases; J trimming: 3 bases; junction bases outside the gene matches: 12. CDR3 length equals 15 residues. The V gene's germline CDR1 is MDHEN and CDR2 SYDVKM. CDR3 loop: CATSGSGTRTDTQYF. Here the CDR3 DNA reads TGTGCCACCTCCGGTTCCGGGACTAGGACAGATACGCAGTATTTT.

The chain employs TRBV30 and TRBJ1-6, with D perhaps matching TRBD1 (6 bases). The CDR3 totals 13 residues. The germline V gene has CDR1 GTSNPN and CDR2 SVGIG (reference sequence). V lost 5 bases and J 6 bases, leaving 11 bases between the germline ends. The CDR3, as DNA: TGTGCCTGGGCCCCGGACAGTAATTCACCCCTCCACTTT. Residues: CAWAPDSNSPLHF.

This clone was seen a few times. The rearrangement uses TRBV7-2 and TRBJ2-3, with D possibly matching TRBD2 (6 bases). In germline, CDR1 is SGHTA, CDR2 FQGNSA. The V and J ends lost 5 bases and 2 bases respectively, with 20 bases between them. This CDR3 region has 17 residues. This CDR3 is CASSPPRAGPSTDTQYF. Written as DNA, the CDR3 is TGTGCCAGCAGCCCCCCAAGGGCGGGACCCTCCACAGATACGCAGTATTTT.

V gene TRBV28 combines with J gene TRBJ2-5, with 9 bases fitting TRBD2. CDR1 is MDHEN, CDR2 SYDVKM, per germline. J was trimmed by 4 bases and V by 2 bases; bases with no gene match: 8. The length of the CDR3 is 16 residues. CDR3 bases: TGTGCCAGCAGTTTAATTGTCGGACTAGCGCGAGAGACCCAGTACTTC. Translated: CASSLIVGLARETQYF.

CDR3 loop: CASSPPIGRLGFYEQYF. In nucleotides, the CDR3 is TGTGCCAGCTCACCACCAATAGGACGGCTAGGATTCTACGAGCAGTACTTC. The rearrangement links TRBV18 to TRBJ2-7; D is unresolved. Trimming removed 0 bases at V and 3 bases at J, with 18 bases between. This CDR3 contains 17 residues. Germline CDR1 KGHSH, CDR2 LQKENI.

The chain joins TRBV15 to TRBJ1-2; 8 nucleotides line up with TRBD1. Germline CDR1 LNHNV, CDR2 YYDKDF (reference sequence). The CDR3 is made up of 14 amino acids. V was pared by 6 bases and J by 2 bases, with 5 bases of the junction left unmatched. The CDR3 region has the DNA TGTGCCACCAGTTGGGACAGGCGGAACTATGGCTACACCTTC. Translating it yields CATSWDRRNYGYTF.

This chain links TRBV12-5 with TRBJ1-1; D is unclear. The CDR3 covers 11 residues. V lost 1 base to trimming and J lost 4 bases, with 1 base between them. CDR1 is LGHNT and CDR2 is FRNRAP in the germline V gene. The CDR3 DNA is TGTGCTAGTGGTTTGGGCACTGAAGCTTTCTTT. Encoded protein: CASGLGTEAFF.

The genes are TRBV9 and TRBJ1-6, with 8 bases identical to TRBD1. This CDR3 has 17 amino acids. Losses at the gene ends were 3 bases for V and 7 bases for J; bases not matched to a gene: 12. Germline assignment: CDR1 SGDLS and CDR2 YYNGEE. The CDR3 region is CASSGPGTGGRNSPLHF. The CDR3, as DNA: TGTGCCAGCAGCGGGCCCGGGACAGGCGGAAGGAATTCACCCCTCCACTTT.

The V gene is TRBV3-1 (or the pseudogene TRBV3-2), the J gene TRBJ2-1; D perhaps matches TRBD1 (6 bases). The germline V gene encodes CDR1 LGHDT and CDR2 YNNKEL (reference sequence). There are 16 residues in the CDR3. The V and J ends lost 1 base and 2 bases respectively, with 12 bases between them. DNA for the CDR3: TGTGCCAGCAGCCAAGTCCAGGGGCCCCCCTACAATGAGCAGTTCTTC. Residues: CASSQVQGPPYNEQFF.

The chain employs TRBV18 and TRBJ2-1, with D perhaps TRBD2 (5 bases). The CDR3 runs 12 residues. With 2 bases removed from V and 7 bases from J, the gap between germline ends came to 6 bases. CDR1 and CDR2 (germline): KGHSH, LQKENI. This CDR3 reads CASSPTGNEQFF. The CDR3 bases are TGTGCCAGCTCACCAACGGGAAATGAGCAGTTCTTC.

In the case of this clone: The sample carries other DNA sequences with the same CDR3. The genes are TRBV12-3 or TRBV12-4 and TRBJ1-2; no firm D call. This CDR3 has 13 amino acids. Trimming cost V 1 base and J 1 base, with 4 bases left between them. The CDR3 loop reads CASSLGGNYGYTF. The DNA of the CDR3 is TGTGCCAGCAGTTTAGGCGGTAACTATGGCTACACCTTC.

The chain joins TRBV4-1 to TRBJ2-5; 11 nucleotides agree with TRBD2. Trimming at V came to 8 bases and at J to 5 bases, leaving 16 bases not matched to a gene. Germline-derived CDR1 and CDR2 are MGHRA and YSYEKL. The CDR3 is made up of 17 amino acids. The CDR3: CASQRVAGGRLGETQYF. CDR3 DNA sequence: TGCGCCAGCCAGAGGGTAGCGGGGGGGCGCTTAGGGGAGACCCAGTACTTC.

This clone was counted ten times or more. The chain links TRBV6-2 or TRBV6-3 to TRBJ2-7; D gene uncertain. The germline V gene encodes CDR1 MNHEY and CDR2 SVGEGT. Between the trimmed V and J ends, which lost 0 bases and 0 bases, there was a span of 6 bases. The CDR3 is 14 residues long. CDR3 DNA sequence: TGTGCCAGCAGTTACTCCACAGACTCCTACGAGCAGTACTTC. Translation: CASSYSTDSYEQYF.

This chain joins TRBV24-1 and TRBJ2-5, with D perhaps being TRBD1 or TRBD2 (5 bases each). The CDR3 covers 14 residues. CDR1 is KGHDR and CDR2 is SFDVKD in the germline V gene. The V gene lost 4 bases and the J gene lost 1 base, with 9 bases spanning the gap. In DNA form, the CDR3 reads TGTGCCACCAGTGACTCCGGGACCCAAGAGACCCAGTACTTC. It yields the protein CATSDSGTQETQYF.

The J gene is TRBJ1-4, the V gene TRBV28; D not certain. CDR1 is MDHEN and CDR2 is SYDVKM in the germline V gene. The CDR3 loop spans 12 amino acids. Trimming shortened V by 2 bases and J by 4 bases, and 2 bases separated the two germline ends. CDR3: CASSLGNEKLFF. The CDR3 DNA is TGTGCCAGCAGTTTAGGTAATGAAAAACTGTTTTTT.

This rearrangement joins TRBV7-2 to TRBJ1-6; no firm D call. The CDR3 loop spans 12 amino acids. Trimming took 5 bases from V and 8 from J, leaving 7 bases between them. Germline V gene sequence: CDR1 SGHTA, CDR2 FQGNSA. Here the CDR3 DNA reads TGTGCCAGCAGCCCGGATTATTCACCCCTCCACTTT. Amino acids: CASSPDYSPLHF.

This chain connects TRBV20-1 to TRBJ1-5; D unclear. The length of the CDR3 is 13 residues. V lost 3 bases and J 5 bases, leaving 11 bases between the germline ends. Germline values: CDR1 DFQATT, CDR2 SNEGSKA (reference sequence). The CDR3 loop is CSASVLWDQPQHF. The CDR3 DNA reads TGCAGTGCTAGTGTCCTTTGGGATCAGCCCCAGCATTTT.

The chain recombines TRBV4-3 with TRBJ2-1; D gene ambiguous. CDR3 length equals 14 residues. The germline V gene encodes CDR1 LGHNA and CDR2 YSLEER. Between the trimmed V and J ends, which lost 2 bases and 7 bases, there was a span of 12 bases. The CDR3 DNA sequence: TGCGCCAGCAGCCAAAGCCCAGGTAGGAATGAGCAGTTCTTC. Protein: CASSQSPGRNEQFF.

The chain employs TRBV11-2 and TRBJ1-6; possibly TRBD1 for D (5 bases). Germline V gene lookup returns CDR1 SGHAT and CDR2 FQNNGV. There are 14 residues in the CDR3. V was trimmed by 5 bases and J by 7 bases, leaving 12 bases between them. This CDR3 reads CASSPPRANSPLHF. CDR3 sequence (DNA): TGTGCCAGCAGCCCCCCCAGGGCGAATTCACCCCTCCACTTT.

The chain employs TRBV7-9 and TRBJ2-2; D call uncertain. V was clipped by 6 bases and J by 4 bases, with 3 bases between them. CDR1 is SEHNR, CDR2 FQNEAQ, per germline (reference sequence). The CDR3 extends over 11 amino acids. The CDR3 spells CASSSTGELFF. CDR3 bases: TGTGCCAGCAGTTCCACCGGGGAGCTGTTTTTT.

CDR3 in DNA: TGTGCCAGCAGCCAGAGGGTTTGGAGAAACACCATATATTTT. This codes for CASSQRVWRNTIYF. The rearrangement uses TRBV14 and TRBJ1-3; D gene uncertain. The V end was cut by 3 bases, the J end by 5 bases, with 11 bases between. CDR1 is SGHDN, CDR2 FVKESK, per germline. The CDR3 is made up of 14 amino acids. Variable domain in full (rest from reference TRBV14 and TRBJ1-3): EAGVTQFPSHSVIEKGQTVTLRCDPISGHDNLYWYRRVMGKEIKFLLHFVKESKQDESGMPNNRFLAERTGGTYSTLKVQPAELEDSGVYFCASSQRVWRNTIYFGEGSWLTVV.

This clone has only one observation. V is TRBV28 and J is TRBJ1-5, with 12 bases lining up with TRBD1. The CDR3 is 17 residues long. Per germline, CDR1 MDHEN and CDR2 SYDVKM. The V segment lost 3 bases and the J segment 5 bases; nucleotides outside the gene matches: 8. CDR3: CASSFGPGTGGDQPQHF. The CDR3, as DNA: TGTGCCAGCAGTTTTGGCCCCGGGACAGGGGGCGATCAGCCCCAGCATTTT.

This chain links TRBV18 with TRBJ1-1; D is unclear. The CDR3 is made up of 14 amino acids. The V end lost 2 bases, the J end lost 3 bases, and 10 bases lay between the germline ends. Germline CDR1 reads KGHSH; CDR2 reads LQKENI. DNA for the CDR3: TGTGCCAGCTCACCAGATTTGGGAGACACTGAAGCTTTCTTT. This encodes CASSPDLGDTEAFF. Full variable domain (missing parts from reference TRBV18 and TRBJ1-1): NAGVMQNPRHLVRRRGQEARLRCSPMKGHSHVYWYRQLPEEGLKFMVYLQKENIIDESGMPKERFSAEFPKEGPSILRIQQVVRGDSAAYFCASSPDLGDTEAFFGQGTRLTVV.

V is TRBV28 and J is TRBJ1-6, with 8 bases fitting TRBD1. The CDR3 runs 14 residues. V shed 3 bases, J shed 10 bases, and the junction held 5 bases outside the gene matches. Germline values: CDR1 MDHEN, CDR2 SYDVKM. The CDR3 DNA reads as TGTGCCAGCAGTTTCGGACAGGGAAGGTCACCCCTCCACTTT. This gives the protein CASSFGQGRSPLHF. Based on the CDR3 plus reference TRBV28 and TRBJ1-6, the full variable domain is DVKVTQSSRYLVKRTGEKVFLECVQDMDHENMFWYRQDPGLGLRLIYFSYDVKMKEKGDIPEGYSVSREKKERFSLILESASTNQTSMYLCASSFGQGRSPLHFGNGTRLTVT.

CDR3 sequence reads: CASSSSGSLRGNEQFF. The CDR3 DNA reads as TGTGCCAGCAGCAGTAGCGGGAGCTTGCGGGGCAATGAGCAGTTCTTC. This chain joins TRBV5-4 and TRBJ2-1, with 9 bases identical to TRBD2. CDR1 and CDR2 (germline): SGHNT, YYREEE (reference sequence). V lost 4 bases, J lost 6 bases, and 11 bases stayed unmatched. The length of the CDR3 is 16 residues.

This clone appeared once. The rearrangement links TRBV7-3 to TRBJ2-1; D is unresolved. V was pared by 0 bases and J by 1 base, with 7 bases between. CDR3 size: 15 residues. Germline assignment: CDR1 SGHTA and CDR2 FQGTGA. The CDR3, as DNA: TGTGCCAGCAGCTTAACCGGGCTTTCCTACAATGAGCAGTTCTTC. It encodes CASSLTGLSYNEQFF.

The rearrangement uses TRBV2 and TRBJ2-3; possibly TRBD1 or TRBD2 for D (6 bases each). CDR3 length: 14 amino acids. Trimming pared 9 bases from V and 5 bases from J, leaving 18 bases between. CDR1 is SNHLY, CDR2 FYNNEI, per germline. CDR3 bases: TGTGCCAGTGGGGTTGGGGGGCCAAGAGATACGCAGTATTTT. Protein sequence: CASGVGGPRDTQYF.